The rows below give T cell receptor beta chains drawn from one sample of a study of blood T cell repertoires in COVID-19. The table came from immunoSEQ multiplex PCR; TCRdb's copy has only in-frame clones and leaves some out. The table records 96,000 or so clones, 90% of them present only once. Material: peripheral blood. Receptors were obtained from a man in his sixties with acute or convalescent COVID-19. The CDR3 runs from the conserved cysteine through the conserved F or W. D genes are given only for firm matches.

TRBV28	TRBJ1-2	NA	TGTGCCAGCAGTGAGTTGGAGAACTATGGCTACACCTTC	CASSELENYGYTF
TRBV10-1	TRBJ2-2	TRBD2	TGCGCCAGCAGTGAAAGCGGGGGTAACACCGGGGAGCTGTTTTTT	CASSESGGNTGELFF
TRBV4-2	TRBJ1-4	TRBD1	TGTGCCAGCAGCCAAGCAGGGGAGACAGGGGCTCAAAAACTGTTTTTT	CASSQAGETGAQKLFF
TRBV5-6	TRBJ2-3	TRBD1	TGTGCCAGCAGCTTGGAGACAGGGGTCCAAAGCACAGATACGCAGTATTTT	CASSLETGVQSTDTQYF
TRBV24-1	TRBJ2-2	TRBD1	TGTGCCACCGGTAGTGACCGAGACAGGGGCACCGGGGAGCTGTTTTTT	CATGSDRDRGTGELFF
TRBV27	TRBJ1-3	NA	TGTGCCAGCAGTTTAGGGGCCAGCGATTCTGGAAACACCATATATTTT	CASSLGASDSGNTIYF
TRBV7-9	TRBJ2-7	TRBD1	TGTGCCAGCAGTCCCGGGACAGGGTCTTACGAGCAGTACTTC	CASSPGTGSYEQYF
TRBV28	TRBJ1-1	NA	TGTGCCAGCAGTTTCGGCAGGGTGAACACTGAAGCTTTCTTT	CASSFGRVNTEAFF
TRBV27	TRBJ1-4	TRBD1	TGTGCCAGCAGATTGACAGGGAATAATGAAAAACTGTTTTTT	CASRLTGNNEKLFF
TRBV2	TRBJ1-4	NA	TGTGCCAGCAGTGACCTGGGGGCAGCTAATGAAAAACTGTTTTTT	CASSDLGAANEKLFF
TRBV10-3	TRBJ2-7	NA	TGTGCCACCAGGACACGTCCCTACGAGCAGTACTTC	CATRTRPYEQYF
TRBV12-3/TRBV12-4	TRBJ2-1	NA	TGTGTCAGCGAGCGGAATGAGCAGTTCTTC	CVSERNEQFF
TRBV6-6	TRBJ2-5	TRBD1	TGTGCCAGCAGTTGGGACAGACAAGAGACCCAGTACTTC	CASSWDRQETQYF
TRBV5-8	TRBJ2-7	TRBD2	TGTGCCAGCAGCTTGTTTAGCGGGAGCGGTATTGACTCCTACGAGCAGTACTTC	CASSLFSGSGIDSYEQYF
TRBV29-1	TRBJ1-1	TRBD1	TGCAGCGGAAGGGCCCGGGACAGGGGTCCCTCGGGAGGCACTGAAGCTTTCTTT	CSGRARDRGPSGGTEAFF
TRBV10-3	TRBJ2-1	TRBD1	TGTGCCATAAACAGGGGTTCCTCCTACAATGAGCAGTTCTTC	CAINRGSSYNEQFF
TRBV27	TRBJ1-1	NA	TGTGCCAGCAGTCCTCTATCGACCAGGGAGGCTGCAGCTTTCTTT	CASSPLSTREAAAFF
TRBV19	TRBJ1-2	NA	TGTGCCAGTAGTATAGAGCCCTGGGGGGGGGCGACCAACTATGGCTACACCTTC	CASSIEPWGGATNYGYTF